This T cell receptor beta chain derives from a study of shared clonotypes between healthy human individuals (dated by TCRdb to between 2020 and 2021). Background for the entire study: The cohort included three men and a couple of women between 18 and 49 years of age. For each donor, CD4 naive and CD4 memory were each given three plates, CD8 naive was given two plates, and CD8 memory was given one plate. Blood TCR repertoires of a handful of healthy adults were deeply sequenced to estimate repertoire size and the extent of clonotype sharing between individuals. To increase sequencing depth and limit assay-specific biases, TCR repertoire library preparation and sequencing were carried out by different laboratories using diverse techniques. Per donor, leukapheresis produced somewhere between about 0.94 and 9.5 billion PBMCs.

Turning to this clone: Its antigen has not been determined. Per-nucleotide qualities are absent, and no much larger clonotype sits a single base away.

Results and caveats for the whole study, not just this receptor: Rarefaction of sorted-subset datasets indicated incomplete sequencing despite the large sequencing depth. Clonotypes shared by all four sorted-subset donors showed higher generation probabilities than non-shared clonotypes. Sampling was restricted to blood, and TCR repertoires in tissue are likely to differ from TCR repertoires in blood. Pairwise subsampling indicated that sequencing depth was expected to affect the degree of clonotype sharing among donors. The small number of donors limited the genetic and exposure-history diversity represented. Approximately 4.8% of naive CD4, 3.5% of naive CD8, approximately 2.2% of memory CD4, and 0.4% of memory CD8 clonotypes were shared across several donors. Estimated clonotype richness was generally larger for naive than for memory subsets.

The donors were healthy, HIV-negative adults who had no recently reported acute infections or vaccinations. Only Caucasian adults living in Nashville, Tennessee, USA were represented among the donors. CD4+ T cells were enriched by magnetic negative selection, after which naive cells were positively selected on CD45RA and the negative fraction was taken as the memory subset. Blood was obtained by leukapheresis, after which PBMCs were separated by Ficoll-Histopaque density gradient centrifugation and cryopreserved in liquid nitrogen vapor phase. Purity and quantity of every magnetically sorted T cell population were checked by analytical flow cytometry. From each sorted fraction, genomic DNA was isolated and quantified by UV absorbance on a Nanodrop 2000c. Using the deep immunoSEQ assay, TCR CDR3 regions were amplified from genomic DNA by multiplex PCR. Extracted genomic DNA from each cell subset was spread evenly across all wells of several immunoSEQ 96-well plates, with each plate serving as a replicate. For sorted subsets, approximately 200 ng of genomic DNA, equivalent to about 30,000 T cell genomes, went into each replicate PCR. Purified libraries were quantified with a Qubit 3.0 fluorometer, sized on a Bioanalyzer 2100, and re-quantified with the KAPA Library Quantification kit. A separate single-read 150-cycle Illumina NextSeq 550 flow cell was used to sequence each immunoSEQ 96-well plate. Processing in the source paper ran as follows. The immunoSEQ output contained only junctional sequences without quality scores, so filtering could not match that applied to full-length reads. Sequences were annotated with PyIR, a Python wrapper for IgBLAST v1.9, and V/J genes and CDR3 were assigned using IMGT germline references. Reads with weak V/J assignments (E-value above 1e-6), missing CDR3, stop codons, out-of-frame junctions, or ambiguous translated residues were removed. A V3J clonotype was defined by an identical inferred V gene, J gene, and CDR3 amino acid sequence. Percentage overlap between repertoires was computed as shared unique clonotypes divided by the size of the smaller repertoire. RTK rarefaction, the Chao1 estimator, and Recon v2.1 estimates of unobserved clonotypes were used to assess repertoire richness. OLGA was used to compute generation probabilities for all TCRbeta clonotypes that the gDNA method yielded from several donors. TCRdb retrieved this table from immuneACCESS and kept in-frame rearrangements only. Not all clones are present; in checked studies, unresolved V genes account for under half, and no reason is known for the remainder. The V and J calls and clone size were taken over from that table, and D and trimming were inferred from the DNA. Counted in this sample were some 1,600,000 clones; 98% of them appeared once. Approximately 0.44% of the sample goes to the ten largest clones.

The specimen sequenced was naive CD4+ T cells sorted from blood. Sample cell subset or site, as interpreted from the label and publication: CD45RA+ positively selected. This receptor was obtained from a man in his thirties or forties in good health.

The encoded CDR3 is CASSLDLGVLAGYNEQFF. The sequenced DNA is TGTGCCAGCTCACTCGACCTGGGGGTACTAGCAGGCTACAATGAGCAGTTCTTC. Here the chain combines TRBV18 and TRBJ2-1; the D gene is perhaps TRBD2, from 6 matching bases. CDR1 is given as KGHSH and CDR2 as LQKENI, both from the germline V gene. From the cysteine up to the phenylalanine, the CDR3 has a length of 18 residues. Only the CDR3 portion is preserved as DNA: 54 bases, with reading frame beginning at the first base. The junction shows trimming of 4 bases on V and 3 bases on J, plus 22 bases between the germline ends. The reference TRBV18 and TRBJ2-1 proteins fill in what lies around the CDR3, so the full variable domain reads NAGVMQNPRHLVRRRGQEARLRCSPMKGHSHVYWYRQLPEEGLKFMVYLQKENIIDESGMPKERFSAEFPKEGPSILRIQQVVRGDSAAYFCASSLDLGVLAGYNEQFFGPGTRLTVL.